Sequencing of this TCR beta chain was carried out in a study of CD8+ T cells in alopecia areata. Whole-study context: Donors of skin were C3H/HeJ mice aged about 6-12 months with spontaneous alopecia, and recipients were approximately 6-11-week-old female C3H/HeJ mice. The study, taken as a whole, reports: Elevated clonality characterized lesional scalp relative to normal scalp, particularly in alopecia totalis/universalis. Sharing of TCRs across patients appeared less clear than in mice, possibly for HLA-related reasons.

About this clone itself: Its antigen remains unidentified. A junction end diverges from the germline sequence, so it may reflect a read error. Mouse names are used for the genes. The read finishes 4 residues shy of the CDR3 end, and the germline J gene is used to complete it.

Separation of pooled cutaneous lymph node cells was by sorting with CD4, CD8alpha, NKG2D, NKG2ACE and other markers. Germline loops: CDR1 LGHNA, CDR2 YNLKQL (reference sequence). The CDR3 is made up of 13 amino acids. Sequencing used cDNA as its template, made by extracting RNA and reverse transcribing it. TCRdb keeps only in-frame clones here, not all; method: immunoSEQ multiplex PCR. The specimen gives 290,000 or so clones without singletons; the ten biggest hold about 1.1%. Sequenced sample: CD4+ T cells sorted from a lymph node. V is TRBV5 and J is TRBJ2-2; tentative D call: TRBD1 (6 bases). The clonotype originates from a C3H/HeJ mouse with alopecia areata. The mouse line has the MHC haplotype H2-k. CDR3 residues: CANSQQGPGQLYF. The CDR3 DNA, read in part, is TGTGCCAACAGCCAACAGGGCCCCGGG.